This TCR beta chain was recovered during a study of OX40 agonist ivuxolimab in advanced cancers. On the study more broadly: Clinicians treated patients with ivuxolimab, an agonistic anti-OX40 (CD134) antibody.

Assay: immunoSEQ multiplex PCR; the TCRdb copy retains only in-frame clones and omits some. This table holds tens of thousands of clones, around 85% found once. The V end was cut by 7 bases, the J end by 7 bases, with 14 bases between. Germline assignment: CDR1 LNHDA and CDR2 SQIVND (reference sequence). This CDR3 spans 14 amino acids. The origin of this receptor is an adult with an advanced solid tumor such as melanoma, head and neck, liver or kidney cancer. This chain links TRBV19 with TRBJ1-6; D may be TRBD1 (5 bases). Material: CD4+ or CD8+ T cells sorted from blood, obtained in a trial of the OX40 agonist ivuxolimab. The CDR3 nucleotides read TGTGCCAGTACGATGCGCAGGGCAAATTCACCCCTCCACTTT. Translating gives CASTMRRANSPLHF.